A selection of T cell receptor beta chains follows, all from one sample in a study of blood T cell repertoires in COVID-19. Assay: immunoSEQ multiplex PCR; the TCRdb copy retains only in-frame clones and omits some. The table has roughly 210,000 clones, 80% to 90% seen once. Sequencing was done on a sample of PBMCs or T cells enriched from blood (not recorded which). The origin of the receptors is a man aged 25-45 years in a cohort exposed to, infected with or recovered from COVID-19 (not recorded which). The CDR3 runs from the conserved cysteine through the conserved F or W. D genes are given only for firm matches. For some rows the clone size is stated as once, few or many, or as a class when expanded; others skip it.

abundance	v_gene	d_gene	j_gene	CDR3nt	CDR3aa
NA	TRBV27	NA	TRBJ2-5	TGTGCCAGCAGTTTAAGAGGCTACCCAGGGGAGACCCAGTACTTC	CASSLRGYPGETQYF
NA	TRBV27	TRBD1	TRBJ2-1	TGTGCCAGCAGTTTACACCCACTCAGACAGGGGTACAATGAGCAGTTCTTC	CASSLHPLRQGYNEQFF
NA	TRBV9	TRBD2	TRBJ2-1	TGTGCCAGCAGCGTAACCTGGGAGGGGATAAGTGAGCAGTTCTTC	CASSVTWEGISEQFF
NA	TRBV4-3	TRBD1	TRBJ1-2	TGCGCCAGCAGCACAAGACAGGGCCCCTATGGCTACACCTTC	CASSTRQGPYGYTF
NA	TRBV4-1	TRBD2	TRBJ2-2	TGCGCCAGCAGCCAAAATAATCCGACTAGCGGGATATCGGGGGAGCTGTTTTTT	CASSQNNPTSGISGELFF
NA	TRBV5-5	NA	TRBJ1-5	TGTGCCAGCAGCTTGGACCAGTCCTTGCGCAATCAGCCCCAGCATTTT	CASSLDQSLRNQPQHF
NA	TRBV18	TRBD1	TRBJ1-1	TGTGCCAGCTCACTCCTGCCGGGACAGGGGGGTGAGTACACTGAAGCTTTCTTT	CASSLLPGQGGEYTEAFF
NA	TRBV19	TRBD1	TRBJ2-5	TGTGCCAGTAGTTACTCCCCGGGACAGGGGCTAGAGACCCAGTACTTC	CASSYSPGQGLETQYF
NA	TRBV19	TRBD1	TRBJ2-7	TGTGCCAGTAGTATGGACAGGGCCAACGAGCAGTACTTC	CASSMDRANEQYF
NA	TRBV9	TRBD1	TRBJ2-1	TGTGCCAGCAGCCCCGGGACAGGGGGGTTTGAGCAGTTCTTC	CASSPGTGGFEQFF
few	TRBV28	NA	TRBJ2-1	TGTGCCAGCACCACTGACAGGGTGGTTGGGGGGAGCGACTACAATGAGCAGTTCTTC	CASTTDRVVGGSDYNEQFF